This entry describes one T cell receptor beta chain. Its target is unknown. These data originate in a study of cytomegalovirus exposure and HLA in healthy donors. Study-wide results and caveats: Cytomegalovirus association was assigned to under 200 TCR beta chains. Reported results showed that the classifier diagnosed cytomegalovirus status with high specificity and sensitivity. Later analysis identified a missense DCLRE1C variant that was linked to TCR beta V- and J-gene trimming.

The PCR employed 60 Vbeta primers together with 13 Jbeta primers. Profiling relied on immunoSEQ multiplex PCR, and the TCRdb table lists in-frame clones only, not all of them. The sample records tens of thousands of clones, roughly two thirds being singletons. CDR3 length equals 14 residues. Unmatched junction bases numbered 4, after V lost 9 bases and J lost 2 bases. Germline CDR1 and CDR2: WSHSY and SAAADI. The sequence was collected from a woman aged 30 to 39 in good health and CMV-seronegative. Material: PBMCs. The genes are TRBV10-2 and TRBJ2-1; 10 bases match TRBD1. CDR3 DNA sequence: TGCGCCAGTGGACAGGGGGGCGCCTACAATGAGCAGTTCTTC. It is translated as CASGQGGAYNEQFF.